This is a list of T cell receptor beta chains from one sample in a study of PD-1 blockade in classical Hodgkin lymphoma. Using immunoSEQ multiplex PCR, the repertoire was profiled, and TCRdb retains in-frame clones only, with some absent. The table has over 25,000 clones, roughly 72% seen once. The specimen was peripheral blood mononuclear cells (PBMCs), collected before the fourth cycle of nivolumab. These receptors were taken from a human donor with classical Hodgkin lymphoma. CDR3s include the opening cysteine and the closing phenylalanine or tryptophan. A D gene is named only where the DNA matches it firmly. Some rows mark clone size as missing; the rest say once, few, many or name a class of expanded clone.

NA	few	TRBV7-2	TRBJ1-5	TGTGCCAGCAGCCTCCACGCGGGGAATAGCAATCAGCCCCAGCATTTT	CASSLHAGNSNQPQHF
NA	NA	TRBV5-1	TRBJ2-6	TGCGCCAGCAGCTTTGGGGATGCTTCTGGGGCCAACGTCCTGACTTTC	CASSFGDASGANVLTF
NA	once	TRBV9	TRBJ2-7	TGTGCCAGCAGCGTAGAAGATTCAGGGACCTACGAGCAGTACTTC	CASSVEDSGTYEQYF
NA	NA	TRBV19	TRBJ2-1	TGTGCCAGTAGTATTCCCCTAGCCCACAATGAGCAGTTCTTC	CASSIPLAHNEQFF
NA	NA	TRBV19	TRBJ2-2	TGTGCCAGTAGTATAGCAGGCAGCCTGAACACCGGGGAGCTGTTTTTT	CASSIAGSLNTGELFF
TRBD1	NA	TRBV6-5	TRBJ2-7	TGTGCCAGCAGTCGGGACAGGGTAAGCGAGCAGTACTTC	CASSRDRVSEQYF
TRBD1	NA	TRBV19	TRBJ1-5	TGTGCCAGTAGGTTAGGACAGGGAGGAGGATATCAGCCCCAGCATTTT	CASRLGQGGGYQPQHF
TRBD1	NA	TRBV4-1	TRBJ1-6	TGCGCCAGCAGCCAAGAAGGGCGACAGGGCTCTTCACCCCTCCACTTT	CASSQEGRQGSSPLHF
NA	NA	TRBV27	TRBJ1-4	TGTGCCAGCAGTTTATGGGGTGAACAGGTTGGTGAAAAACTGTTTTTT	CASSLWGEQVGEKLFF
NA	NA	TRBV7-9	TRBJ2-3	TGTGCCAGCAGCTTTCGGGGGTCCACAGATACGCAGTATTTT	CASSFRGSTDTQYF
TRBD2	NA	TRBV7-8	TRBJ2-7	TGTGCCAGCAGCCCAGGTGGTGGCGGGAGGTACCCTACCTACGAGCAGTACTTC	CASSPGGGGRYPTYEQYF
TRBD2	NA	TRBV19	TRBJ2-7	TGTGCCAGTAGTATCCTAGCGGGGGCCTCCTACGAGCAGTACTTC	CASSILAGASYEQYF
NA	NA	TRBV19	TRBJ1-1	TGTGCCAGTAGTCCTAGTCTGGCGATCACTGAAGCTTTCTTT	CASSPSLAITEAFF
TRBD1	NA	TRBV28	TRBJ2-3	TGTGCCAGCAGTTCACAGGGGGCGCCTAGCACAGATACGCAGTATTTT	CASSSQGAPSTDTQYF
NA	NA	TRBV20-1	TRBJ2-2	TGCAGTGCCAGTCTACTCGGGGAGCTGTTTTTT	CSASLLGELFF
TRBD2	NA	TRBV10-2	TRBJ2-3	TGCGCCAGCAGGACCCCCCCGGGACTAGAAGGTAGAGGGACGCAGTATTTT	CASRTPPGLEGRGTQYF
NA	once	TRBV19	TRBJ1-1	TGTGCCAGTAGTAACCCCGGGGGCATGAACACTGAAGCTTTCTTT	CASSNPGGMNTEAFF
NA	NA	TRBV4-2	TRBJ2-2	TGTGCCAGCAGCCACTCAGGGCGGACGAACACCGGGGAGCTGTTTTTT	CASSHSGRTNTGELFF
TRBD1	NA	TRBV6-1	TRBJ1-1	TGTGCCAGCAGTGTGGGGACAGGCCAGGTGGCTGAAGCTTTCTTT	CASSVGTGQVAEAFF
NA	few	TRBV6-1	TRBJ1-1	TGTGCCAGCAGTGAAGCGGTTTACCAATTAGAAGCTTTCTTT	CASSEAVYQLEAFF